This T cell receptor beta chain was found in a study of blood T cell repertoires in COVID-19. Study details: COVID-19 samples collected from the United States, Italy and Spain covered acute and convalescent phases.

Under the authors' procedure: Amplification of reference gene primers provided the estimated nucleated cell counts. Generated by immunoSEQ multiplex PCR, the TCRdb table keeps only in-frame clones and is missing some. Clonal size and the V and J genes are those of that table, whereas D and trimming came from the DNA. This table has some 69,000 clones, roughly 91% appearing once. V gave up 3 bases and J gave up 5 bases, with 26 bases separating them. Germline V lookup: CDR1 LNHNV, CDR2 YYDKDF (reference sequence). This CDR3 spans 18 amino acids. This clone was counted once. The sequence came from a man in his fifties or sixties with COVID-19, enrolled during active disease. The rearrangement uses TRBV15 and TRBJ2-7, with a weak D call TRBD2 (7 bases). Sequencing input: peripheral blood. This CDR3 reads CATSRKRGGAGSSDEQYF. CDR3 sequence (DNA): TGTGCCACCAGCAGGAAGAGAGGGGGAGCGGGGAGTAGCGACGAGCAGTACTTC.